Given below is one T cell receptor (beta chain) in context. Its antigen is unknown. No quality values exist for individual bases; no much larger clone is one base distant. This sample also contains other DNA sequences that code for the same CDR3. Healthy HIV-negative adults with no recently reported acute infections or vaccinations were included as donors. Only Caucasian adults living in Nashville, Tennessee, USA were represented among the donors. CD4+ T cells were enriched by magnetic negative selection, after which naive cells were positively selected on CD45RA and the negative fraction was taken as the memory subset. Blood was collected by leukapheresis, and PBMCs were isolated by Ficoll-Histopaque density gradient centrifugation and then cryopreserved in liquid nitrogen vapor phase. Analytical flow cytometry was used to check the purity and quantity of every magnetically sorted T cell population. Genomic DNA was isolated from each sorted fraction and quantified by UV absorbance on a Nanodrop 2000c.

Using the deep immunoSEQ assay, multiplex PCR amplified TCR CDR3 regions from genomic DNA. For each cell subset, the extracted genomic DNA was distributed evenly across all wells of several immunoSEQ 96-well plates, and each plate served as one replicate. Each replicate PCR for sorted subsets received roughly 0.2 ug genomic DNA, equal to roughly 30,000 T cell genomes. Purified libraries were measured with a Qubit 3.0 fluorometer, size-checked on a Bioanalyzer 2100, and measured again with the KAPA Library Quantification kit. Each immunoSEQ 96-well plate was sequenced on its own single-read 150-cycle Illumina NextSeq 550 flow cell. The paper's data handling went like this. The immunoSEQ output contained only junctional sequences without quality scores, so filtering could not match that applied to full-length reads. Sequences were annotated with PyIR, a Python wrapper for IgBLAST v1.9, and V/J genes and CDR3 were assigned using IMGT germline references. Reads with weak V/J assignments (E-value above 1e-6), missing CDR3, stop codons, out-of-frame junctions, or ambiguous translated residues were removed. A V3J clonotype was defined by an identical inferred V gene, J gene, and CDR3 amino acid sequence. Percentage overlap between repertoires was computed as shared unique clonotypes divided by the size of the smaller repertoire. Repertoire richness was assessed with RTK rarefaction, the Chao1 estimator, and Recon v2.1 estimates of unobserved clonotypes. Generation probabilities for all TCRbeta clonotypes obtained by the gDNA method from several donors were computed using OLGA. In TCRdb, the immuneACCESS table is reduced to in-frame sequences with V and J assigned. These tables do not hold every clone; where another copy was compared, an unresolved V gene accounts for under half, and the others remain unexplained. V, J and clone size derive from that table, while D and trimming were established from the DNA sequence. The sample table holds more than 2,000,000 clones, of which more than 80% were seen once. The ten biggest clones cover more than 0.12% of the sample.

The sample comes from a study of shared clonotypes between healthy human individuals (dated by TCRdb to 2020 to 2022). Describing the broader study: A couple of women and three men aged 18 to 49 years were included in the cohort. For each donor, CD4 naive and CD4 memory were each given three plates, CD8 naive was given two plates, and CD8 memory was given one plate. Blood TCR repertoires of 5 or 6 healthy adults were deeply sequenced to estimate repertoire size and the extent of clonotype sharing between individuals. Different laboratories and diverse techniques were used to prepare libraries and sequence TCR repertoires, to increase sequencing depth and limit assay-specific biases. Per donor, leukapheresis produced somewhere between about 0.94 and 8.9 billion PBMCs.

Measured from the cysteine to the phenylalanine, the CDR3 is 13 residues long. The read is trimmed to its CDR3 DNA, 39 bases read in frame from base 1. A distance of 6 bases separates the germline ends of V and J, which lose 0 bases and 3 bases respectively. Via the germline V gene, CDR1 is SGHRS and CDR2 YFSETQ. On the study overall, not on this receptor specifically: Rarefaction of sorted-subset datasets indicated incomplete sequencing despite the large sequencing depth. Because the study included only a small number of donors, the genetic and exposure-history diversity represented was limited. About 5% of naive CD4, 3.5% of naive CD8, roughly 2.4% of memory CD4, and around 0.42% of memory CD8 clonotypes were shared across a handful of donors. Pairwise subsampling indicated that sequencing depth was expected to affect the degree of clonotype sharing among donors. Higher generation probabilities were observed for clonotypes shared by all four sorted-subset donors than for non-shared clonotypes. Naive subsets generally had larger estimated clonotype richness than memory subsets. Sampling was restricted to blood, and TCR repertoires in tissues likely differ from the TCR repertoires found in blood.

The material sequenced was naive CD4+ T cells sorted from blood. The cell subset or site label on this specimen signifies: CD45RA+ positively selected. The V and J segments used are TRBV5-1 and TRBJ2-5, with the D gene too uncertain to name. The receptor's source is a man between 18 and 29 years old in good health. The CDR3 loop reads CASSLVGEETQYF. The DNA sequence follows: TGCGCCAGCAGCTTGGTTGGGGAAGAGACCCAGTACTTC.